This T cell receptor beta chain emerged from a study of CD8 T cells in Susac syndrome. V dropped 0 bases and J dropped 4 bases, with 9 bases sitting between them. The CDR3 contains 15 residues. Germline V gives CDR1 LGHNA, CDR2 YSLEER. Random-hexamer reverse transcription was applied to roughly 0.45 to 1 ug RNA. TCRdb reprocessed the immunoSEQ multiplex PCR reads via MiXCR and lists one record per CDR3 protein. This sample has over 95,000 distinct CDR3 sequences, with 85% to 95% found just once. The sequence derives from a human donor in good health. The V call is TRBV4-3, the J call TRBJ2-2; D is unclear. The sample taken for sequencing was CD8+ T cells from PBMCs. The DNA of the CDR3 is TGCGCCAGCAGCCAAGATCTAGGCAGCACCGGGGAGCTGTTTTTT. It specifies CASSQDLGSTGELFF.